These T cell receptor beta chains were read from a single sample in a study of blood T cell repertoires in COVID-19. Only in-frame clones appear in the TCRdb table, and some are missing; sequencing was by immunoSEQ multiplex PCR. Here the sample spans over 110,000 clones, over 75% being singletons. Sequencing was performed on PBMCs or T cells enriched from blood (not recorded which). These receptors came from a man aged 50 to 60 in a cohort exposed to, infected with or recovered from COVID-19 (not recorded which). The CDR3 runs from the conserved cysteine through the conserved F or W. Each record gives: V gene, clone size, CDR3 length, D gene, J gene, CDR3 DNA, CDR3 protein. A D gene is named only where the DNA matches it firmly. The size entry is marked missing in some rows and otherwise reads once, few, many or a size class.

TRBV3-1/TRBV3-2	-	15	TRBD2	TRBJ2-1	TGTGCCAGCAGTCTGACTAGCGGGGCCTACAATGAGCAGTTCTTC	CASSLTSGAYNEQFF
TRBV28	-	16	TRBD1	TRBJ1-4	TGTGCCAGCAGTTTATATGTCGGGACAGGGGATGAAAAACTGTTTTTT	CASSLYVGTGDEKLFF
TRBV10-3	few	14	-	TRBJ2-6	TGTGCCTCAGGACTGGGGTCCGGGGCCAACGTCCTGACTTTC	CASGLGSGANVLTF
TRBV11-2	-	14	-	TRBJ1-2	TGTGCCAGCAGCTTAGAAGGCGTAGGGGGAGGCTACACCTTC	CASSLEGVGGGYTF
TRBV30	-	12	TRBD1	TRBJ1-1	TGTGCCTGGAGCGGGACAGGTTTGGTAGCTTTCTTT	CAWSGTGLVAFF
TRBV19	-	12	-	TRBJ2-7	TGTGCCAGTCACGGACAGTCCTACGAGCAGTACTTC	CASHGQSYEQYF
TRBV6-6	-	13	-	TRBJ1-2	TGTGCCAGCAGTCTACAGGCGGACTATGGCTACACCTTC	CASSLQADYGYTF
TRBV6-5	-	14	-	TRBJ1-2	TGTGCCAGCAGTCCCCTTATGGGCGGGTTTGGCTACACCTTC	CASSPLMGGFGYTF
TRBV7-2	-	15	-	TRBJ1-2	TGTGCCAGCAGCTCCACATCACCTAAGGGGTATGGCTACACCTTC	CASSSTSPKGYGYTF
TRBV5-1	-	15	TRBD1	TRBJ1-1	TGCGCCAGCCATGGACAGGGGGTATCTGGCACTGAAGCTTTCTTT	CASHGQGVSGTEAFF
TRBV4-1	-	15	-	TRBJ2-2	TGCGCCAGCAGCCAAGATTGGGCTAGCCCCGGGGAGCTGTTTTTT	CASSQDWASPGELFF
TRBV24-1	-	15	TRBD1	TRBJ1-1	TGTGCCACCAGGGGACAGGGTTTAACGAGCACTGAAGCTTTCTTT	CATRGQGLTSTEAFF
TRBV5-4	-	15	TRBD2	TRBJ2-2	TGTGCCAGCAGCTTGGCGGGGGGGGCGACCGGGGAGCTGTTTTTT	CASSLAGGATGELFF
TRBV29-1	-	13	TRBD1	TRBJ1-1	TGCAGCGTTGAATCAGGGGGCCTATCGGATGCTTTCTTT	CSVESGGLSDAFF
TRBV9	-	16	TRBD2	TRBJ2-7	TGTGCCAGCAGCCCCCCCGAACGACTAGCGGGAGGAGAGCAGTACTTC	CASSPPERLAGGEQYF
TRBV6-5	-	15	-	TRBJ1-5	TGTGCCAGCAGTTCGACTGGAGGCAACAATCAGCCCCAGCATTTT	CASSSTGGNNQPQHF
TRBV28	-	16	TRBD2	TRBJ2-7	TGTGCCAGCAGTCTCGATCCTAGCGGGGGATACTACGAGCAGTACTTC	CASSLDPSGGYYEQYF
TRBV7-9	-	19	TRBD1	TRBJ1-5	TGTGCCAGCAGCCCTAGCCAGGGACAGGGATTGAAGGGCAATCAGCCCCAGCATTTT	CASSPSQGQGLKGNQPQHF
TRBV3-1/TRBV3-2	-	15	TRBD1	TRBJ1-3	TGTGCCAGCAGCTTCCGTCGACAGGGCCTAAACACCATATATTTT	CASSFRRQGLNTIYF
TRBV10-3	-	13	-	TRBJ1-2	TGTGCCATCAGTGACTACAGTAAGAATGGCTACACCTTC	CAISDYSKNGYTF
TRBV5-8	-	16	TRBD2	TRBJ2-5	TGTGCCAGCAGCTTCGTAGGTCTAGCGGGATTCGAGACCCAGTACTTC	CASSFVGLAGFETQYF
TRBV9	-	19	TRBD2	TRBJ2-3	TGTGCCAGCAGCGTAGGCAGTAGCGGGGGACTTACTGGCACAGATACGCAGTATTTT	CASSVGSSGGLTGTDTQYF
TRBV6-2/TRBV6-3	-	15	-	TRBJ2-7	TGTGCCAGCAGTTACTCCGGGACTCCGAGTGACGAGCAGTACTTC	CASSYSGTPSDEQYF
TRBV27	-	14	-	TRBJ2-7	TGTGCCAGCAGTAGTCAGAGGTACCCCTACGAGCAGTACTTC	CASSSQRYPYEQYF
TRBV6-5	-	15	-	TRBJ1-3	TGTGCCAGCAGCCAAGGGGTTTACGGTGGAAACACCATATATTTT	CASSQGVYGGNTIYF
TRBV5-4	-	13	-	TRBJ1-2	TGTGCCAGCAGCTTGAGAGTATTCTATGGCTACACCTTC	CASSLRVFYGYTF
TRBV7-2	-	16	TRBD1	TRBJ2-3	TGTGCCAGCAGCTTAGTAACAGGGGTACCCACAGATACGCAGTATTTT	CASSLVTGVPTDTQYF